Listed below are T cell receptor beta chains from one sample, sequenced in a study of vaccination effects on CD4 cells after COVID-19. The method was immunoSEQ multiplex PCR; TCRdb's version includes in-frame clones alone and lacks a portion of them. The sample holds tens of thousands of clones, about two thirds seen once. Antigen specificity for these receptors is unknown. Material: CD4+ T cells from PBMCs cultured without peptide, obtained before COVID-19 vaccination. Every receptor here comes from a human donor who had a prior SARS-CoV-2 infection. Each CDR3 is given with its conserved first and last residue. Fields, in order: D gene, clone size, J gene, V gene, CDR3 DNA, CDR3 protein. A D gene is named only where the DNA matches it firmly. The size field is filled for only some rows; it gives once, few, many or a size class.

d_call: TRBD1; clone_size: -; j_call: TRBJ2-7; v_call: TRBV13; cdr3_nt: TGTGCCAGCAGCTTAAGACAGGGGACGGGTTCCTACGAGCAGTACTTC; cdr3_aa: CASSLRQGTGSYEQYF
d_call: TRBD2; clone_size: once; j_call: TRBJ2-1; v_call: TRBV19; cdr3_nt: TGTGCCAGTAGTATTTGGACTAGCGGGACCCACAATGAGCAGTTCTTC; cdr3_aa: CASSIWTSGTHNEQFF
d_call: -; clone_size: -; j_call: TRBJ1-2; v_call: TRBV25-1; cdr3_nt: TGTGCCAGCAAGACGCCAACTAACTATGGCTACACCTTC; cdr3_aa: CASKTPTNYGYTF
d_call: TRBD1; clone_size: -; j_call: TRBJ1-6; v_call: TRBV7-3; cdr3_nt: TGTGCCAGCAGCTTAACAGACAGGGGCTCACCCCTCCACTTT; cdr3_aa: CASSLTDRGSPLHF
d_call: TRBD2; clone_size: -; j_call: TRBJ2-2; v_call: TRBV4-3; cdr3_nt: TGCGCCAGCAGCCCCCGAACCGCTAGCGGGAACACCGGGGAGCTGTTTTTT; cdr3_aa: CASSPRTASGNTGELFF
d_call: TRBD2; clone_size: many; j_call: TRBJ2-1; v_call: TRBV3-1/TRBV3-2; cdr3_nt: TGTGCCAGCAGCCGGGGACTAGCGGGAAACAATGAGCAGTTCTTC; cdr3_aa: CASSRGLAGNNEQFF
d_call: TRBD2; clone_size: -; j_call: TRBJ2-2; v_call: TRBV7-9; cdr3_nt: TGTGCCAGCAGCCCCGGACTAGCGACCCCCGGGGAGCTGTTTTTT; cdr3_aa: CASSPGLATPGELFF
d_call: -; clone_size: -; j_call: TRBJ1-2; v_call: TRBV6-5; cdr3_nt: TGTGCCAGCAGTTACCACTTCGGCTATGGCTACACCTTC; cdr3_aa: CASSYHFGYGYTF
d_call: TRBD2; clone_size: -; j_call: TRBJ2-1; v_call: TRBV7-9; cdr3_nt: TGTGCCAGCAGCTTAAGCGGGGGCGTTCCGGAGCAGTTCTTC; cdr3_aa: CASSLSGGVPEQFF
d_call: TRBD1; clone_size: -; j_call: TRBJ1-1; v_call: TRBV24-1; cdr3_nt: TGTGCCACCAGTGATGGACAGGGGCCTCGTGGAGACACTGAAGCTTTCTTT; cdr3_aa: CATSDGQGPRGDTEAFF
d_call: -; clone_size: -; j_call: TRBJ2-2; v_call: TRBV3-1/TRBV3-2; cdr3_nt: TGTGCCAGCAGCCATGACTGGAGCGGGGAGCTGTTTTTT; cdr3_aa: CASSHDWSGELFF
d_call: TRBD1; clone_size: -; j_call: TRBJ1-5; v_call: TRBV18; cdr3_nt: TGTGCCAGCTCACAAACGACAGGGTGGAATCAGCCCCAGCATTTT; cdr3_aa: CASSQTTGWNQPQHF
d_call: TRBD2; clone_size: once; j_call: TRBJ2-7; v_call: TRBV11-3; cdr3_nt: TGTGCCAGCAGCTCCTTACTAGCGGGGAGTTACTACGAGCAGTACTTC; cdr3_aa: CASSSLLAGSYYEQYF